A selection of T cell receptor beta chains follows, all from one sample in a study of T cells in Graves' hyperthyroidism and ophthalmopathy. MiXCR, applied by TCRdb to the multiplex PCR reads, yields one record per CDR3 protein. Of about 560,000 distinct CDR3 sequences listed, about 15% were seen once; the top ten hold roughly 7.3%. Sequenced: blood. These receptors all come from a woman aged 25 to 39 with Graves' hyperthyroidism. Both conserved end residues are part of each CDR3. The D gene is left open where the match is weak. For some rows the clone size is stated as once, few or many, or as a class when expanded; others skip it.

NA | TRBJ2-7 | TRBV5-1 | few | CASSPSKGYYEQYF | TGCGCCAGCAGCCCATCAAAAGGGTACTACGAGCAGTACTTC
TRBD1 | TRBJ2-6 | TRBV19 | NA | CASSMGQVNSGANVLTF | TGTGCCAGTAGTATGGGACAGGTAAACTCTGGGGCCAACGTCCTGACTTTC
NA | TRBJ1-1 | TRBV29-1 | few | CSGGHPDTEAFF | TGCAGCGGGGGACACCCGGACACTGAAGCTTTCTTT
TRBD1 | TRBJ1-6 | TRBV20-1 | few | CSAGGGQANYNSPLHF | TGCAGTGCTGGGGGAGGACAGGCTAACTATAATTCACCCCTCCACTTT
NA | TRBJ1-1 | TRBV6-2/TRBV6-3 | many | CASKPPQGNTEAFF | TGTGCCAGCAAACCACCCCAGGGGAACACTGAAGCTTTCTTT
TRBD2 | TRBJ2-7 | TRBV20-1 | many | CSVPGLASYEQYF | TGCAGTGTTCCGGGACTAGCTTCCTACGAGCAGTACTTC
TRBD1 | TRBJ2-7 | TRBV6-2/TRBV6-3 | NA | CVSRSVTGTGAEEQYF | TGTGTCAGCAGGTCAGTTACCGGGACAGGGGCGGAAGAGCAGTACTTC
NA | TRBJ1-6 | TRBV5-1 | NA | CAGSLNTVNSPLHF | TGCGCCGGCAGCTTAAATACGGTTAATTCACCCCTCCACTTT
NA | TRBJ2-7 | TRBV18 | many | CASSPGYSYEQYF | TGTGCCAGCTCACCGGGGTATTCCTACGAGCAGTACTTC
TRBD2 | TRBJ2-1 | TRBV13 | NA | CASSTLSGRRDNEQFF | TGTGCCAGCAGCACCCTTAGCGGGAGGAGAGACAATGAGCAGTTCTTC
TRBD2 | TRBJ2-3 | TRBV6-1 | NA | CASSHPAGGSLRDTQYF | TGTGCCAGCAGTCACCCAGCGGGGGGCTCCCTTCGGGATACGCAGTATTTT
TRBD2 | TRBJ2-2 | TRBV29-1 | many | CSVRAGATTGELFF | TGCAGCGTCCGAGCGGGAGCTACCACCGGGGAGCTGTTTTTT
NA | TRBJ2-5 | TRBV6-2/TRBV6-3 | once | CASSYPGPPAETQYF | TGTGCCAGCAGTTACCCGGGACCACCCGCAGAGACCCAGTACTTC
TRBD2 | TRBJ2-7 | TRBV24-1 | many | CATSEGTSGSSYEQYF | TGTGCCACCAGTGAGGGGACTAGCGGGAGCTCCTACGAGCAGTACTTC
NA | TRBJ1-1 | TRBV18 | few | CASSPRSQGQLTEAFF | TGTGCCAGCTCACCACGAAGCCAGGGTCAATTGACTGAAGCTTTCTTT
NA | TRBJ1-1 | TRBV7-3 | NA | CASSLRPPGIYTEAFF | TGTGCCAGCAGCTTAAGGCCACCGGGAATATACACTGAAGCTTTCTTT
TRBD2 | TRBJ2-1 | TRBV7-9 | few | CASSLVAGDYNEQFF | TGTGCCAGCAGCTTAGTAGCGGGGGACTACAATGAGCAGTTCTTC
TRBD1 | TRBJ2-6 | TRBV7-9 | few | CASSGLRTGGFIVLTF | TGTGCCAGCAGCGGACTGCGGACAGGCGGTTTCATCGTCCTGACTTTC
TRBD1 | TRBJ2-7 | TRBV3-1 | many | CASSANTGTGGEQYF | TGTGCCAGCAGCGCGAACACCGGGACAGGGGGCGAGCAGTACTTC
NA | TRBJ2-4 | TRBV20-1 | NA | CSASVPGGVRKNIQYF | TGCAGTGCTAGTGTTCCCGGGGGAGTTAGAAAAAACATTCAGTACTTC
NA | TRBJ2-7 | TRBV3-1 | many | CASSQDRDYEQYF | TGTGCCAGCAGCCAAGACAGGGACTACGAGCAGTACTTC
NA | TRBJ2-3 | TRBV11-2 | many | CASSLEGGIATDTQYF | TGTGCCAGCAGCTTAGAAGGCGGGATAGCCACAGATACGCAGTATTTT
TRBD1 | TRBJ2-7 | TRBV3-1 | few | CASSPLTGAYEQYF | TGTGCCAGCAGCCCACTGACAGGGGCCTACGAGCAGTACTTC
NA | TRBJ2-1 | TRBV29-1 | few | CSARVPSYNEQFF | TGCAGCGCCCGGGTCCCCTCCTACAATGAGCAGTTCTTC
NA | TRBJ1-1 | TRBV28 | NA | CASSLSPGRSEAFF | TGTGCCAGCAGTTTATCCCCAGGGAGGTCTGAAGCTTTCTTT
NA | TRBJ2-5 | TRBV5-1 | NA | CASSLEQGKTQYF | TGCGCCAGCAGCTTGGAACAGGGAAAGACCCAGTACTTC
NA | TRBJ2-6 | TRBV27 | NA | CASRSHRVSGANVLTF | TGTGCCAGCAGGTCACACAGGGTATCTGGGGCCAACGTCCTGACTTTC
NA | TRBJ1-6 | TRBV2 | many | CASFGGSYNSPLHF | TGTGCCAGCTTCGGAGGTTCCTATAATTCACCCCTCCACTTT
NA | TRBJ2-7 | TRBV11-2 | many | CASSLSRVSYEQYF | TGTGCCAGCAGCCTCTCGCGGGTGTCCTACGAGCAGTACTTC
NA | TRBJ2-7 | TRBV11-2 | many | CASSLGRVGSSYEQYF | TGTGCCAGCAGCTTAGGACGGGTCGGCAGCTCCTACGAGCAGTACTTC
NA | TRBJ1-5 | TRBV19 | NA | CASTIRSRDLGPQHF | TGTGCCAGTACCATTCGGTCGAGGGACCTGGGGCCCCAGCATTTT
TRBD1 | TRBJ2-1 | TRBV5-1 | NA | CASSLGDRNGNEQFF | TGCGCCAGCAGCTTGGGGGACAGGAATGGCAATGAGCAGTTCTTC
NA | TRBJ1-2 | TRBV12-3/TRBV12-4 | many | CASSAGVNYGYTF | TGTGCCAGCAGTGCAGGGGTTAACTATGGCTACACCTTC
TRBD2 | TRBJ2-7 | TRBV27 | few | CASTSAGDLNEQYF | TGTGCCAGCACCTCAGCGGGAGACTTGAACGAGCAGTACTTC
TRBD2 | TRBJ2-7 | TRBV7-2 | many | CASSVLAGGPEEQYF | TGTGCCAGCAGCGTACTAGCGGGAGGGCCTGAGGAGCAGTACTTC
TRBD2 | TRBJ2-3 | TRBV6-1 | many | CASKQRLAGSGTQYF | TGTGCCAGCAAACAAAGACTAGCGGGAAGTGGTACGCAGTATTTT
NA | TRBJ2-1 | TRBV28 | many | CASSYELRNEQFF | TGTGCCAGCAGCTATGAACTGCGGAATGAGCAGTTCTTC
NA | TRBJ1-5 | TRBV19 | NA | CASSIPRTLKGGQPQHF | TGTGCCAGTAGTATCCCCCGGACACTAAAAGGCGGGCAGCCCCAGCATTTT
NA | TRBJ2-3 | TRBV7-2 | few | CASSLRLATTDTQYF | TGTGCCAGCAGCTTAAGGCTAGCGACAACAGATACGCAGTATTTT
TRBD1 | TRBJ1-4 | TRBV18 | NA | CASSRGRQGTNEKLFF | TGTGCCAGCTCACGGGGAAGACAGGGGACTAATGAAAAACTGTTTTTT
TRBD2 | TRBJ2-2 | TRBV6-2/TRBV6-3 | many | CASRTSENTGELFF | TGTGCCAGCAGGACTAGCGAGAACACCGGGGAGCTGTTTTTT
NA | TRBJ1-1 | TRBV18 | few | CASSPRQEYTEAFF | TGTGCCAGCTCACCCCGGCAGGAATACACTGAAGCTTTCTTT
NA | TRBJ2-7 | TRBV19 | few | CASSIGDGTYEQYF | TGTGCCAGTAGTATAGGGGACGGGACCTACGAGCAGTACTTC
NA | TRBJ1-5 | TRBV4-1 | few | CASSQNTVSENQPQHF | TGCGCCAGCAGCCAGAACACGGTGAGTGAGAATCAGCCCCAGCATTTT
TRBD1 | TRBJ2-6 | TRBV12-3/TRBV12-4 | NA | CASSPRQGALGANVLTF | TGTGCCAGCAGTCCTAGACAGGGGGCGCTCGGGGCCAACGTCCTGACTTTC
NA | TRBJ1-5 | TRBV18 | NA | CASSPRQESPNQPQHF | TGTGCCAGCTCACCCAGACAGGAGAGTCCCAATCAGCCCCAGCATTTT
NA | TRBJ2-7 | TRBV6-7 | few | CASSYGVAVYEQYF | TGTGCCAGCAGTTACGGGGTAGCTGTCTACGAGCAGTACTTC
TRBD1 | TRBJ2-7 | TRBV19 | few | CASSTNRGPYEQYF | TGTGCCAGTAGTACAAACAGGGGTCCCTACGAGCAGTACTTC
NA | TRBJ2-2 | TRBV6-2/TRBV6-3 | few | CASSTGGANTGELFF | TGTGCCAGCAGTACAGGCGGCGCGAACACCGGGGAGCTGTTTTTT
NA | TRBJ2-7 | TRBV20-1 | many | CSARRSAYEQYF | TGCAGTGCTAGAAGGTCAGCCTACGAGCAGTACTTC
TRBD2 | TRBJ2-2 | TRBV10-3 | NA | CAARKSSGINGELFF | TGTGCCGCCAGAAAATCTAGCGGGATAAACGGGGAGCTGTTTTTT
TRBD2 | TRBJ2-7 | TRBV12-3/TRBV12-4 | many | CASSFSASGRHEQYF | TGTGCCAGCAGTTTTTCCGCTAGCGGGAGGCACGAGCAGTACTTC
TRBD1 | TRBJ1-5 | TRBV28 | many | CATTGGSDQPQHF | TGTGCCACTACAGGGGGCTCGGATCAGCCCCAGCATTTT
NA | TRBJ2-2 | TRBV29-1 | NA | CSVEDRSYNAGELFF | TGCAGCGTTGAAGATAGGAGCTATAATGCCGGGGAGCTGTTTTTT
TRBD2 | TRBJ2-3 | TRBV6-1 | many | CASSGLAGVSTDTQYF | TGTGCCAGCAGTGGCCTAGCGGGAGTGAGCACAGATACGCAGTATTTT